This record covers a single T cell receptor (beta chain). Its antigen is still unknown. This sample was taken from a study of T cell responses to AZD1222 COVID-19 vaccine. TCRdb's copy holds only in-frame clones and misses some; the assay was immunoSEQ multiplex PCR. The table records tens of thousands of clones, about 90% of them present only once. Broader study findings: Seropositive AZD1222 recipients at baseline numbered only 6 or 7. Reports indicate that nearly half of spike-specific TCRs are directed at unmutated variant regions.

This specimen consisted of peripheral blood, obtained on day 0 of AZD1222 vaccination. This clonotype originated in an adult in good health.

CDR3 loop: CASSVQPSQETQYF. The CDR3 nucleotides read TGTGCCAGTAGTGTACAGCCTTCCCAAGAGACCCAGTACTTC. J is TRBJ2-5 and V is TRBV19; D not resolved. Trimming took off 5 bases at V and 1 base at J, with 11 bases between the two ends. The CDR3 loop spans 14 amino acids. CDR1 LNHDA and CDR2 SQIVND come from the germline V gene (reference sequence).